What follows are 15 T cell receptor beta chains derived from one specimen sequenced in a study of T cell changes during pregnancy in multiple sclerosis. TCRdb's copy holds only in-frame clones and misses some; the assay was immunoSEQ multiplex PCR. This sample has fewer than 25,000 clones; 91% occur once, and the top ten carry 0.67%. This specimen consisted of CD4+ T cells from peripheral blood mononuclear cells, obtained in the third trimester of pregnancy. The receptors derive from a female donor in good health, enrolled as a control in a pregnancy study.

This clone was recorded a few times. The chain is built from TRBV28 and TRBJ1-5; possible D gene TRBD1, 5 bases. This CDR3 is built from 15 residues. Per germline, CDR1 MDHEN and CDR2 SYDVKM. V gave up 10 bases and J gave up 2 bases, with 18 bases separating them. The CDR3 here is CATLPRRVGNQPQHF. The CDR3 DNA follows: TGTGCCACCCTTCCCCGCAGGGTAGGCAATCAGCCCCAGCATTTT.

The chain is built from TRBV5-5 and TRBJ1-5; no clear D gene. The CDR3 runs to 15 residues. The V gene's germline CDR1 is SGHKS and CDR2 YYEKEE (reference sequence). Trimming removed 0 bases from V and 1 base from J, with 8 bases in between. Written as DNA, the CDR3 is TGTGCCAGCAGCTTGGCTGCGCAAAGCAATCAGCCCCAGCATTTT. This sequence encodes CASSLAAQSNQPQHF.

The V call is TRBV6-5, the J call TRBJ2-2, with D perhaps TRBD1 (5 bases). The CDR3 has 14 residues. From germline, CDR1 is MNHEY and CDR2 SVGAGI. Trimming took 6 bases from V and 4 from J, leaving 12 bases between them. CDR3 DNA sequence: TGTGCCAGCAGAGCAGGGATAATCACCGGGGAGCTGTTTTTT. Residues: CASRAGIITGELFF.

The chain has TRBV7-2 and TRBJ1-5; D possibly corresponds to TRBD1 (5 bases). Trimming removed 0 bases from V and 7 bases from J, with 13 bases in between. Germline values: CDR1 SGHTA, CDR2 FQGNSA. This CDR3 has 15 residues. DNA of the CDR3: TGTGCCAGCAGCTTAGCCCGGCGGGGGGGACAGCCCCAGCATTTT. It yields the protein CASSLARRGGQPQHF. Full variable domain (remainder filled in from reference TRBV7-2 and TRBJ1-5): GAGVSQSPSNKVTEKGKDVELRCDPISGHTALYWYRQSLGQGLEFLIYFQGNSAPDKSGLPSDRFSAERTGGSVSTLTIQRTQQEDSAVYLCASSLARRGGQPQHFGDGTRLSIL.

The DNA for the CDR3 is TGTGCCAGCAGTGACATTGTTAGCGGGGGGACGTGGAATGAGCAGTTCTTC. Its protein product is CASSDIVSGGTWNEQFF. This chain joins TRBV2 and TRBJ2-1; 10 bases agree with TRBD2. Germline V gene data show CDR1 as SNHLY and CDR2 as FYNNEI. The CDR3 has 17 amino acids. J lost 7 bases, V lost 3 bases, and 12 bases had no gene match. Supplemented by reference TRBV2 and TRBJ2-1, the full variable domain reads EPEVTQTPSHQVTQMGQEVILRCVPISNHLYFYWYRQILGQKVEFLVSFYNNEISEKSEIFDDQFSVERPDGSNFTLKIRSTKLEDSAMYFCASSDIVSGGTWNEQFFGPGTRLTVL.

This clone has only one observation. The CDR3: CASSAGHPHEQYF. In DNA form, the CDR3 reads TGTGCCAGCAGCGCGGGACACCCCCACGAGCAGTACTTC. This chain links TRBV9 with TRBJ2-7; possible D gene TRBD1, 6 bases. The CDR3 runs to 13 residues. Germline CDR1 SGDLS, CDR2 YYNGEE. V was shortened by 3 bases and J by 5 bases, with 12 bases between the two germline ends.

This chain joins TRBV5-6 and TRBJ1-4; TRBD1 matches 8 bases. Germline values: CDR1 SGHDT, CDR2 YYEEEE. The V and J ends lost 4 bases and 1 base, in that order; junction bases with no gene match: 9. CDR3 length: 17 amino acids. This chain's CDR3 is CASSPSRDRLTNEKLFF. Written as DNA, the CDR3 is TGTGCCAGCAGCCCGTCCCGGGACAGGTTAACTAATGAAAAACTGTTTTTT.

The V call is TRBV5-4, the J call TRBJ1-1; 10 bases are a match to TRBD1. V lost 4 bases to trimming and J lost 2 bases; unmatched junction nucleotides: 5. The CDR3 sequence is 15 residues long. Germline V gene lookup returns CDR1 SGHNT and CDR2 YYREEE (reference sequence). CDR3: CASSVDRGINTEAFF. CDR3 sequence (DNA): TGTGCCAGCAGCGTGGACAGGGGGATCAACACTGAAGCTTTCTTT. The full variable domain, completed using reference TRBV5-4 and TRBJ1-1, is ETGVTQSPTHLIKTRGQQVTLRCSSQSGHNTVSWYQQALGQGPQFIFQYYREEENGRGNFPPRFSGLQFPNYSSELNVNALELDDSALYLCASSVDRGINTEAFFGQGTRLTVV.

This chain joins TRBV6-5 and TRBJ1-4; 7 positions agree with TRBD1. With 6 bases clipped from V and 4 bases from J, the junction kept 5 bases outside the gene matches. Germline V gene sequence: CDR1 MNHEY, CDR2 SVGAGI. The CDR3 covers 14 residues. DNA for the CDR3: TGTGCCAGCAGCCTCAGGGGGGATAATGAAAAACTGTTTTTT. It specifies CASSLRGDNEKLFF.

V gene TRBV10-1 combines with J gene TRBJ2-1, with 9 bases identical to TRBD2. The CDR3 is 15 residues long. V shed 1 base and J 9 bases; nucleotides not matched to a gene: 7. The germline gives CDR1 WNHNN, CDR2 SYGVQD (reference sequence). The CDR3 reads CASSELAGGPFEQFF. CDR3 nucleotides: TGCGCCAGCAGTGAGTTGGCGGGAGGGCCGTTTGAGCAGTTCTTC.

This chain joins TRBV30 and TRBJ1-4; TRBD1 might be the D (6 bases). In germline, CDR1 is GTSNPN, CDR2 SVGIG (reference sequence). The CDR3 is made up of 14 amino acids. V gave up 2 bases and J gave up 7 bases, with 14 bases separating them. CDR3 bases: TGTGCCTGGAGTTTTAGCAGGGGTACTGAAAAACTGTTTTTT. Translated: CAWSFSRGTEKLFF. The variable domain in full, with the rest retrieved from reference TRBV30 and TRBJ1-4, is SQTIHQWPATLVQPVGSPLSLECTVEGTSNPNLYWYRQAAGRGLQLLFYSVGIGQISSEVPQNLSASRPQDRQFILSSKKLLLSDSGFYLCAWSFSRGTEKLFFGSGTQLSVL.

The genes are TRBV5-1 and TRBJ2-2, with 7 positions matching TRBD2. Looked up from germline, CDR1 is SGHRS and CDR2 is YFSETQ. Trimming cost V 4 bases and J 7 bases; bases outside gene matches: 7. The CDR3 spans 14 residues. The CDR3 DNA follows: TGCGCCAGCAGCATGCCGGGAGGATACGGGGAGCTGTTTTTT. Residues: CASSMPGGYGELFF. The full variable domain, with the rest looked up from reference TRBV5-1 and TRBJ2-2, is KAGVTQTPRYLIKTRGQQVTLSCSPISGHRSVSWYQQTPGQGLQFLFEYFSETQRNKGNFPGRFSGRQFSNSRSEMNVSTLELGDSALYLCASSMPGGYGELFFGEGSRLTVL.

The chain is built from TRBV5-6 and TRBJ2-1; a possible D gene is TRBD2 (5 bases). The ends were cut back, 5 bases at V and 0 bases at J, with 15 bases in the middle. Germline values: CDR1 SGHDT, CDR2 YYEEEE. The CDR3 has 16 residues. The CDR3 DNA is TGTGCCAGCAGACTAGACCCGAGGAGCTCCTACAATGAGCAGTTCTTC. Protein sequence: CASRLDPRSSYNEQFF.

This sequence joins TRBV5-1 and TRBJ1-3; no reliable D call. This CDR3 is 16 amino acids long. Trimming pared 0 bases from V and 0 bases from J, leaving 10 bases between. Germline CDR1 is SGHRS and CDR2 is YFSETQ. In DNA, the CDR3 is TGCGCCAGCAGCTTGGGACCAGGAGGCTCTGGAAACACCATATATTTT. It specifies CASSLGPGGSGNTIYF.

The V and J genes are TRBV2 and TRBJ1-1, with D perhaps TRBD1 (6 bases). Per germline, CDR1 SNHLY and CDR2 FYNNEI. V was trimmed by 4 bases and J by 3 bases, leaving 12 bases between them. The CDR3 is made up of 14 amino acids. The CDR3 sequence is CASSGTGGYTEAFF. The DNA of the CDR3 is TGTGCCAGCAGTGGGACGGGGGGCTACACTGAAGCTTTCTTT.